A single sample is the source of the 18 T cell receptor beta chains below, sequenced in a study of T cells in localized non-small cell lung cancer. The protocol was immunoSEQ multiplex PCR, while the TCRdb copy is restricted to in-frame clones and leaves out a portion. Of 1,500 to 2,000 clones in the sample, about a quarter were seen once. The sequencing here drew on normal lung tissue next to the tumor, taken before any cancer treatment. The source is a male donor older than 55 with stage II lung adenocarcinoma.

This clone was found a few times. This rearrangement joins TRBV19 to TRBJ2-2; the match to TRBD1 covers 10 bases. CDR3 length: 15 residues. After removal of 5 bases from V and 4 bases from J, the junction contained 4 bases not matched to a gene. CDR1 and CDR2 from the germline V gene are LNHDA and SQIVND (reference sequence). The CDR3 sequence: CASSSGTGATGELFF. CDR3 sequence (DNA): TGTGCCAGTAGTTCCGGGACAGGGGCCACCGGGGAGCTGTTTTTT.

This clone was counted only a few times. V is TRBV6-8 and J is TRBJ2-1; no firm D call. CDR1 MNHGY and CDR2 SAAAGT come from the germline V gene. CDR3 length: 15 residues. The V end was cut by 6 bases, the J end by 7 bases, with 19 bases between. The CDR3 sequence is CASRPGLVNSNEQFF. CDR3 DNA: TGTGCCAGCAGGCCCGGCCTAGTGAATAGTAATGAGCAGTTCTTC.

This chain joins TRBV6-8 and TRBJ1-1; TRBD1 is a possible D gene (5 bases). The germline V gene encodes CDR1 MNHGY and CDR2 SAAAGT. This CDR3 region has 13 residues. Trimming took off 10 bases at V and 3 bases at J, with 15 bases between the two ends. For the CDR3, the DNA is TGTGCCATCAGCCCGCGGGGGGACACTGAAGCTTTCTTT. This gives the protein CAISPRGDTEAFF.

This chain connects TRBV28 to TRBJ1-2, with a tentative D call TRBD1 (5 bases). Trimming shortened V by 5 bases and J by 9 bases, and 22 bases separated the two germline ends. Germline assignment: CDR1 MDHEN and CDR2 SYDVKM. This CDR3 has 15 residues. CDR3 coding DNA: TGTGCCAGCAGTCCGAAACTCCGGGGCCACCGTAGCTACACCTTC. Translating it yields CASSPKLRGHRSYTF.

In this sample, this clone turned up a few times. The gene calls are TRBV19 and TRBJ1-5, with D possibly matching TRBD1 (5 bases). The CDR3 runs to 15 residues. V lost 4 bases, J lost 3 bases, and 13 bases lay in between. CDR1 is LNHDA and CDR2 is SQIVND in the germline V gene (reference sequence). The CDR3 region is CASSTVAGTNQPQHF. Written as DNA, the CDR3 is TGTGCCAGTAGTACCGTGGCAGGGACCAATCAGCCCCAGCATTTT.

The V gene is TRBV28, the J gene TRBJ1-1, with D perhaps TRBD1 (5 bases). With 3 bases removed from V and 5 bases from J, the gap between germline ends came to 16 bases. The CDR3 is made up of 15 amino acids. Looked up from germline, CDR1 is MDHEN and CDR2 is SYDVKM. The CDR3 reads CASSLGTRGLTEAFF. In DNA form, the CDR3 reads TGTGCCAGCAGTTTGGGCACACGGGGCTTAACTGAAGCTTTCTTT.

The chain employs TRBV28 and TRBJ2-3; D is unresolved. The CDR3 length is 16 residues. V gave up 6 bases and J gave up 1 base, with 17 bases separating them. CDR1 MDHEN and CDR2 SYDVKM come from the germline V gene. The CDR3: CASSLRRAKGTDTQYF. The CDR3 region has the DNA TGTGCCAGCAGCCTACGTAGGGCCAAAGGCACAGATACGCAGTATTTT. The entire variable domain, with the rest obtained from reference TRBV28 and TRBJ2-3, is as follows: DVKVTQSSRYLVKRTGEKVFLECVQDMDHENMFWYRQDPGLGLRLIYFSYDVKMKEKGDIPEGYSVSREKKERFSLILESASTNQTSMYLCASSLRRAKGTDTQYFGPGTRLTVL.

This clone was seen more than once but under ten times. J is TRBJ2-5 and V is TRBV10-3; D is uncertain. V shed 2 bases and J shed 5 bases, with 6 bases lying between them. Looked up from germline, CDR1 is ENHRY and CDR2 is SYGVKD. The CDR3 has 12 residues. The CDR3 loop is CAISEISETQYF. The CDR3 nucleotides read TGTGCCATCAGTGAGATTTCGGAGACCCAGTACTTC.

J is TRBJ1-5 and V is TRBV28; 8 bases line up with TRBD1. Germline V gives CDR1 MDHEN, CDR2 SYDVKM. CDR3 length equals 14 residues. CDR3 loop: CGTQAGGSNQPQHF. The CDR3 DNA is TGTGGCACCCAGGCAGGGGGCAGCAATCAGCCCCAGCATTTT.

J is TRBJ1-4 and V is TRBV4-1; no firm D call. The CDR3 is 19 amino acids. Trimming pared 0 bases from V and 1 base from J, leaving 18 bases between. CDR1 is MGHRA, CDR2 YSYEKL, per germline. This CDR3 is CASSQETRRGRETNEKLFF. In nucleotides, the CDR3 is TGCGCCAGCAGCCAAGAAACGCGTCGGGGAAGGGAAACTAATGAAAAACTGTTTTTT.

This clone has just a few counts. The chain links TRBV11-3 to TRBJ1-5; 12 bases agree with TRBD1. This CDR3 is 16 amino acids long. Germline CDR1 is SGHNT and CDR2 is YENEEA. V lost 5 bases to trimming and J lost 6 bases; unmatched junction nucleotides: 8. In DNA, the CDR3 is TGTGCCAGCAGCCCCGACGGGACAGGGGGCTTTCAGCCCCAGCATTTT. This sequence encodes CASSPDGTGGFQPQHF.

This clone was counted only a few times. The V gene is TRBV30, the J gene TRBJ2-3; D is unresolved. The CDR3 covers 11 residues. CDR1 is GTSNPN, CDR2 SVGIG, per germline (reference sequence). The V end lost 6 bases, the J end lost 6 bases, and 10 bases lay between the germline ends. CDR3 sequence (DNA): TGTGCCTGCAGAAATTGGGATACGCAGTATTTT. It is translated as CACRNWDTQYF.

This clone was observed a handful of times. This sequence joins TRBV15 and TRBJ1-5; no firm D call. The V end was cut by 3 bases, the J end by 4 bases, with 16 bases between. This CDR3 has 16 amino acids. Germline V CDR1 and CDR2: LNHNV, YYDKDF (reference sequence). The CDR3 bases are TGTGCCACCAGCAGCTGGCCCGGTGGGCCAAATCAGCCCCAGCATTTT. It yields the protein CATSSWPGGPNQPQHF.

The chain employs TRBV19 and TRBJ1-5, with unresolved D. CDR1 and CDR2 from the germline V gene are LNHDA and SQIVND (reference sequence). The CDR3 loop spans 15 amino acids. Trimming removed 5 bases from V and 2 bases from J, with 13 bases in between. The CDR3 DNA reads as TGTGCCAGTAGTCCCCAAAAGACTGGCAATCAGCCCCAGCATTTT. Its translation is CASSPQKTGNQPQHF.

The V call is TRBV29-1, the J call TRBJ2-3; 7 positions match TRBD2. Per the germline V gene, CDR1 is SQVTM and CDR2 is ANQGSEA. Germline trimming cut 5 bases from V and 4 bases from J; bases unmatched to any gene: 12. The CDR3 sequence is 15 residues long. CDR3 residues: CSVSGAGEAPDTQYF. CDR3 coding DNA: TGCAGCGTTTCGGGTGCGGGAGAGGCCCCAGATACGCAGTATTTT.

This clone was counted between two and nine times. The chain couples TRBV11-3 to TRBJ1-4; TRBD1 agrees at 9 bases. Germline CDR1 is SGHNT and CDR2 is YENEEA. The CDR3 has 16 amino acids. Trimming cost V 4 bases and J 6 bases; bases outside gene matches: 9. This CDR3 reads CASSSSIRTGDEKLFF. DNA for the CDR3: TGTGCCAGCAGCTCTTCGATCCGGACAGGGGATGAAAAACTGTTTTTT.

The chain combines TRBV5-1 with TRBJ2-3, with D perhaps TRBD1 (6 bases). This CDR3 spans 14 amino acids. Germline V CDR1 and CDR2: SGHRS, YFSETQ. With 4 bases removed from V and 3 bases from J, the gap between germline ends came to 12 bases. CDR3 DNA sequence: TGCGCCAGCAGCCTGTGGACAGTTACAGATACGCAGTATTTT. Translating gives CASSLWTVTDTQYF.

This clone was seen a few times. The CDR3 sequence: CASSSQRGRGNEKLFF. For the CDR3, the DNA is TGTGCCAGTAGTTCCCAGAGGGGCAGGGGTAACGAAAAACTGTTTTTT. V gene TRBV19 combines with J gene TRBJ1-4, with D possibly TRBD1 on 6 matching bases. CDR1 is LNHDA and CDR2 is SQIVND in the germline V gene (reference sequence). With 5 bases removed from V and 8 bases from J, the gap between germline ends came to 21 bases. The CDR3 consists of 16 residues.